The 29 T cell receptor beta chains listed next were all sequenced from one sample in a study of glioma-infiltrating T cells. Using RNA template, CDR3s of TCR alpha and beta were amplified with iRepertoire arm-PCR. In TCRdb, the multiplex PCR reads were re-called with MiXCR into one record per CDR3 protein. The table has around 43,000 distinct CDR3 sequences, 20% to 25% seen once; the top ten hold roughly 6.1%. The specimen was glioma tissue, nonneoplastic brain tissue, or PBMCs (not recorded which). Every receptor here comes from a human donor with low-grade glioma or glioblastoma, undergoing nonglioma brain surgery, or in good health (not recorded which).

The table lists this clonotype with many counts. The chain joins TRBV19 to TRBJ1-2, with 7 bases lining up with TRBD1. The CDR3 covers 13 residues. The ends lost 5 bases at V and 8 bases at J; junction bases unmatched: 8. CDR1 is LNHDA, CDR2 SQIVND, per germline (reference sequence). The CDR3 DNA follows: TGTGCCAGTAGTTCGGAGGGGGCGCGAGGCTACACCTTC. It is translated as CASSSEGARGYTF.

As for this clonotype: This sequence may be a read error, since a much larger clone differs from it by one base. The chain is built from TRBV4-1 and TRBJ2-7; 7 nucleotides match TRBD1. Germline values: CDR1 MGHRA, CDR2 YSYEKL. This CDR3 spans 15 amino acids. V shed 3 bases, J shed 2 bases, and the junction held 7 bases outside the gene matches. CDR3 nucleotides: TGCGCCAGCAGCCAGACAGGGTTGGGGACCTACGAGCAGTACTTC. It translates to CASSQTGLGTYEQYF.

This rearrangement joins TRBV12-3 or TRBV12-4 to TRBJ2-7, with 7 nucleotides matching TRBD2. With V trimmed by 3 bases and J by 2 bases, 7 bases remained unmatched. CDR3 length equals 15 residues. The CDR3: CASSLASGSPYEQYF. As DNA, the CDR3 is TGTGCCAGCAGTTTGGCTAGCGGAAGCCCCTACGAGCAGTACTTC.

This clonotype turned up a few times. The rearrangement uses TRBV12-3 or TRBV12-4 and TRBJ2-3; unclear D gene. The CDR3 consists of 15 residues. The V end was cut by 0 bases, the J end by 2 bases, with 9 bases between. CDR3 protein: CASSLASDVTDTQYF. CDR3 coding DNA: TGTGCCAGCAGTTTAGCTTCCGACGTCACAGATACGCAGTATTTT.

Points on this clonotype: Just one base apart from a much larger clone, this may be a read error. J is TRBJ2-5 and V is TRBV15; D tentatively fits TRBD1 or TRBD2 (5 bases each). Germline CDR1 LNHNV, CDR2 YYDKDF (reference sequence). The CDR3 contains 13 residues. The CDR3 bases are TGTGCCCCCAGCCCCCGCCGGGGCGAGACCCAGTACTTC. The encoded protein is CAPSPRRGETQYF.

This clonotype appeared a few times. The rearrangement uses TRBV3-1 and TRBJ2-5, with 8 bases that match TRBD2. Per germline, CDR1 LGHDT and CDR2 YNNKEL (reference sequence). This CDR3 spans 16 amino acids. Losses at the gene ends were 4 bases for V and 3 bases for J; bases not matched to a gene: 10. CDR3 in DNA: TGTGCCAGCAGCCTTACCTCGGGGGGGCAGGAAGAGACCCAGTACTTC. Its protein is CASSLTSGGQEETQYF.

This clonotype was detected ten times or more. This chain links TRBV28 with TRBJ1-4; 8 bases match TRBD1. This CDR3 is 14 amino acids long. Germline V gene lookup returns CDR1 MDHEN and CDR2 SYDVKM. The junction had 7 bases not matched to a gene; V was cut back by 5 bases and J by 8 bases. The CDR3 DNA reads TGTGCCAGCAGTCCCGGGACAGGAAGGGAAAAACTGTTTTTT. This gives the protein CASSPGTGREKLFF.

The chain couples TRBV29-1 to TRBJ1-5, with TRBD1 matching over 8 bases. V trimming: 4 bases; J trimming: 7 bases; junction bases outside the gene matches: 9. Germline CDR1 SQVTM, CDR2 ANQGSEA. This CDR3 has 14 residues. The CDR3 DNA reads as TGCAGCGTTGGGGGCCTGACAGGGGACCAGCCCCAGCATTTT. Protein: CSVGGLTGDQPQHF.

This clonotype was counted many times. The chain uses TRBV4-1 and TRBJ2-1; 9 nucleotides align to TRBD1. Trimming at V came to 4 bases and at J to 8 bases, leaving 12 bases not matched to a gene. This CDR3 is 16 amino acids long. Germline CDR1 MGHRA, CDR2 YSYEKL. CDR3 in DNA: TGCGCCAGCAGCCTTGCACCGACAGGGGGATGGGATGAGCAGTTCTTC. Translation gives CASSLAPTGGWDEQFF.

The rearrangement joins TRBV6-1 to TRBJ1-2; D unclear. Germline V gene sequence: CDR1 MNHNS, CDR2 SASEGT. V lost 8 bases and J lost 10, with 29 bases in between. This CDR3 spans 16 amino acids. The CDR3 sequence is CASGFNGLWASYNYTF. The DNA of the CDR3 is TGTGCCAGCGGATTCAACGGATTGTGGGCCAGCTATAACTACACCTTC.

There are many counts of this clonotype. The J gene is TRBJ2-6, the V gene TRBV6-1; TRBD2 matches 12 bases. The CDR3 runs 18 residues. The trim removed 5 bases at V and 2 bases at J, leaving 7 bases unmatched. In germline, CDR1 is MNHNS, CDR2 SASEGT. This CDR3 is CASSSRTSGATGANVLTF. The CDR3 region has the DNA TGTGCCAGCAGTTCCCGGACTAGCGGGGCAACTGGGGCCAACGTCCTGACTTTC.

This clonotype was counted ten times or more. This chain joins TRBV6-2 or TRBV6-3 and TRBJ2-2; D not resolved. The germline CDR1 and CDR2 sequences are MNHEY and SVGEGT. The CDR3 covers 11 residues. V was clipped by 3 bases and J by 6 bases, with 2 bases between them. CDR3 DNA: TGTGCCAGCAGTTATCCCGGGGAGCTGTTTTTT. It yields the protein CASSYPGELFF.

This clonotype was observed a handful of times. The chain employs TRBV5-4 and TRBJ2-3; 9 bases line up with TRBD2. The germline V gene encodes CDR1 SGHNT and CDR2 YYREEE (reference sequence). This CDR3 is built from 16 residues. V lost 3 bases, J lost 5 bases, and 10 bases stayed unmatched. The CDR3 protein is CASSSGGGGALDTQYF. CDR3 DNA sequence: TGTGCCAGCAGCTCCGGAGGCGGGGGGGCATTAGATACGCAGTATTTT.

The J gene is TRBJ1-6, the V gene TRBV2, with 7 bases matching TRBD1. Germline CDR1 reads SNHLY; CDR2 reads FYNNEI. This CDR3 is built from 15 residues. The trim removed 7 bases at V and 9 bases at J, leaving 12 bases unmatched. CDR3 DNA sequence: TGTGCCAGCACCTCCCGACAGGGCGTAGTTTCACCCCTCCACTTT. Translating it yields CASTSRQGVVSPLHF.

This clonotype has at least ten counts. The J gene is TRBJ2-7, the V gene TRBV27; 9 nucleotides match TRBD2. The V gene's germline CDR1 is MNHEY and CDR2 SMNVEV (reference sequence). The CDR3 is 16 residues long. The V segment lost 5 bases and the J segment 2 bases; nucleotides outside the gene matches: 10. This CDR3 reads CASSPKKAGGPYEQYF. The CDR3 DNA follows: TGTGCCAGCAGTCCAAAAAAAGCGGGAGGACCCTACGAGCAGTACTTC.

This clonotype was counted many times. The rearrangement uses TRBV5-1 and TRBJ2-7, with D unresolved. Trimming shortened V by 5 bases and J by 0 bases, and 9 bases separated the two germline ends. Germline V gene sequence: CDR1 SGHRS, CDR2 YFSETQ. The CDR3 has 13 residues. The CDR3 region has the DNA TGCGCCAGCAGGGTCTCCAGCTCCTACGAGCAGTACTTC. Translated, it gives CASRVSSSYEQYF.

Of note for this clonotype: At one of its ends the junction is not consistent with the germline gene, which may arise from a read error. The V and J genes are TRBV4-2 and TRBJ2-3; D not certain. This CDR3 is built from 17 residues. Germline V gene sequence: CDR1 LGHNA, CDR2 YNFKEQ. CDR3 DNA sequence: TGTGCCAGCAGCCAAGAATCGGCAGAAACTCGCACAGATACGCAGCGTTTT. Protein sequence: CASSQESAETRTDTQRF.

This clonotype was counted many times. The rearrangement uses TRBV12-3 or TRBV12-4 and TRBJ2-1; possibly TRBD2 for D (5 bases). Trimming removed 2 bases at V and 6 bases at J, with 11 bases between. CDR3 length equals 14 residues. DNA of the CDR3: TGTGCCAGCAGTTTAAGGAGGATGGGCAATGAGCAGTTCTTC. Translation: CASSLRRMGNEQFF.

As regards this clonotype: An end of the junction does not agree with germline; a read error may underlie this. The chain is built from TRBV4-2 and TRBJ2-1; D perhaps matches TRBD2 (6 bases). This CDR3 is built from 16 residues. Germline values: CDR1 LGHNA, CDR2 YNFKEQ. For the CDR3, the DNA is TGTGCCAGCAGCCAAGATTGGGGGGACTCCTTCGATGAGCAGTCCTTC. Encoded protein: CASSQDWGDSFDEQSF.

This clonotype was recorded many times. This sequence joins TRBV11-1 and TRBJ1-1; D is unresolved. This CDR3 has 13 residues. The V and J ends lost 5 bases and 0 bases respectively, with 7 bases between them. The germline V gene has CDR1 SGHAT and CDR2 FQDESV (reference sequence). Here the CDR3 reads CASSTDMNTEAFF. The CDR3 bases are TGTGCCAGCAGCACTGATATGAACACTGAAGCTTTCTTT.

This clonotype turned up a few times. The chain joins TRBV29-1 to TRBJ2-1; D gene uncertain. The length of the CDR3 is 16 residues. The germline CDR1 and CDR2 sequences are SQVTM and ANQGSEA. Trimming removed 2 bases at V and 7 bases at J, with 21 bases between. DNA for the CDR3: TGCAGCGTTGAACCCCGACATGCGGAAGACATGAATGAGCAGTTCTTC. Translation: CSVEPRHAEDMNEQFF.

The genes are TRBV2 and TRBJ2-1, with TRBD1 identical over 7 bases. V lost 10 bases, J lost 12 bases, and 9 bases stayed unmatched. There are 11 residues in the CDR3. Germline assignment: CDR1 SNHLY and CDR2 FYNNEI. The CDR3 spells CATQSRDRQFF. The CDR3 bases are TGTGCCACCCAAAGCCGGGACAGGCAGTTCTTC.

The table lists this clonotype with many counts. CDR3 DNA sequence: TGTGCCAGCTCAAAACAGGAGAACACTGAAGCTTTCTTT. Translation: CASSKQENTEAFF. The chain combines TRBV18 with TRBJ1-1; TRBD1 is a possible D gene (5 bases). V was shortened by 5 bases and J by 1 base, with 8 bases between the two germline ends. The CDR3 runs to 13 residues. Germline V gene data show CDR1 as KGHSH and CDR2 as LQKENI. Supplemented by reference TRBV18 and TRBJ1-1, the full variable domain reads NAGVMQNPRHLVRRRGQEARLRCSPMKGHSHVYWYRQLPEEGLKFMVYLQKENIIDESGMPKERFSAEFPKEGPSILRIQQVVRGDSAAYFCASSKQENTEAFFGQGTRLTVV.

The rearrangement links TRBV29-1 to TRBJ1-4; D is undetermined. This CDR3 spans 10 amino acids. Germline assignment: CDR1 SQVTM and CDR2 ANQGSEA. V lost 3 bases and J 13 bases, leaving 9 bases between the germline ends. The CDR3 region is CSVEKGPLFF. The CDR3 bases are TGCAGCGTTGAGAAGGGCCCACTGTTTTTT.

This clonotype came up many times. The V gene is TRBV4-1, the J gene TRBJ1-6; D remains ambiguous. The CDR3 runs 16 residues. Per germline, CDR1 MGHRA and CDR2 YSYEKL. V was shortened by 2 bases and J by 6 bases, with 14 bases between the two germline ends. The CDR3 reads CASSQILGRPNSPLHF. CDR3 nucleotide sequence: TGCGCCAGCAGCCAAATTTTAGGACGACCTAATTCACCCCTCCACTTT.

This sequence joins TRBV5-1 and TRBJ1-1; TRBD1 agrees at 8 bases. Germline V gene lookup returns CDR1 SGHRS and CDR2 YFSETQ. The CDR3 consists of 14 residues. J lost 4 bases, V lost 4 bases, and 6 bases had no gene match. In nucleotides, the CDR3 is TGCGCCAGCAGCACCGGACAGGGCGGCACTGAAGCTTTCTTT. It is translated as CASSTGQGGTEAFF.

On this clonotype: A much larger clone differs by one base, so this may be a read error. V gene TRBV3-1 combines with J gene TRBJ1-5; D remains ambiguous. The CDR3 extends over 14 amino acids. CDR1 LGHDT and CDR2 YNNKEL come from the germline V gene (reference sequence). The CDR3 DNA follows: TGTGCCAGCAGCATGGCTCGTAGCAATCGGCCCCAGCATTTT. Translating gives CASSMARSNRPQHF. Variable domain in full (rest from reference TRBV3-1 and TRBJ1-5): DTAVSQTPKYLVTQMGNDKSIKCEQNLGHDTMYWYKQDSKKFLKIMFSYNNKELIINETVPNRFSPKSPDKAHLNLHINSLELGDSAVYFCASSMARSNRPQHFGDGTRLSIL.

This clonotype was picked up many times. The chain couples TRBV2 to TRBJ2-5, with D perhaps matching TRBD2 (7 bases). The germline CDR1 and CDR2 sequences are SNHLY and FYNNEI. V lost 2 bases to trimming and J lost 4 bases, with 14 bases between them. The CDR3 covers 15 residues. The CDR3 region is CASSESRGRGETQYF. CDR3 in DNA: TGTGCCAGCAGTGAATCGCGGGGGCGCGGAGAGACCCAGTACTTC.

This clonotype ranks as medium-sized. V gene TRBV27 combines with J gene TRBJ2-7, with D possibly matching TRBD2 (6 bases). Germline V gene data show CDR1 as MNHEY and CDR2 as SMNVEV (reference sequence). The ends were cut back, 0 bases at V and 2 bases at J, with 14 bases in the middle. CDR3 size: 16 residues. CDR3 loop: CASSLSSGLITYEQYF. CDR3 in DNA: TGTGCCAGCAGTTTATCTTCGGGACTGATTACCTACGAGCAGTACTTC.